These 32 T cell receptor beta chains came from one sample sequenced in a study of blood T cell repertoires in COVID-19. TCRdb's copy holds only in-frame clones and misses some; the assay was immunoSEQ multiplex PCR. This sample has about 300,000 clones, with about nine tenths found just once. Sequenced input: peripheral blood. These receptors were obtained from a woman in her fifties or sixties with COVID-19, enrolled during active disease.

This clone was detected only a few times. The chain joins TRBV6-5 to TRBJ1-6; D not certain. The germline gives CDR1 MNHEY, CDR2 SVGAGI. The CDR3 contains 14 residues. V lost 2 bases, J lost 9 bases, and 11 bases lay in between. CDR3 in DNA: TGTGCCAGCAGTTACGGCGCGGGAGGTTCACCCCTCCACTTT. It translates to CASSYGAGGSPLHF.

This sequence joins TRBV6-1 and TRBJ1-1, with a weak D call TRBD1 (6 bases). V lost 6 bases and J 4 bases, leaving 18 bases between the germline ends. CDR1 is MNHNS, CDR2 SASEGT, per germline. This CDR3 spans 15 amino acids. CDR3 in amino acids: CASSTPETGPTEAFF. The CDR3 DNA reads TGTGCCAGCAGCACCCCCGAGACAGGACCCACTGAAGCTTTCTTT.

CDR3 sequence (DNA): TGTGCCAGCATGGAGCGTCCCCACAATGAGCAGTTCTTC. Encoded protein: CASMERPHNEQFF. The gene calls are TRBV4-2 and TRBJ2-1; D call uncertain. The CDR3 loop spans 13 amino acids. V lost 7 bases to trimming and J lost 5 bases, with 12 bases between them. Per the germline V gene, CDR1 is LGHNA and CDR2 is YNFKEQ.

The sample holds a few counts of this clone. V is TRBV12-3 or TRBV12-4 and J is TRBJ1-5; possible D gene TRBD1, 5 bases. V lost 4 bases and J 5 bases, leaving 9 bases between the germline ends. The CDR3 contains 13 residues. The CDR3 coding sequence is TGTGCCAGCAGTTGGGCGGGGGATCAGCCCCAGCATTTT. This codes for CASSWAGDQPQHF.

This rearrangement joins TRBV10-2 to TRBJ2-3, with TRBD2 matching 10 bases. From germline, CDR1 is WSHSY and CDR2 SAAADI. V dropped 3 bases and J dropped 1; count of bases not matched to a gene: 1. This CDR3 is built from 15 residues. The chain's CDR3 is CASSELAGRTDTQYF. CDR3 nucleotides: TGCGCCAGCAGTGAACTAGCGGGACGCACAGATACGCAGTATTTT.

This clone has just a few counts. V and J are TRBV11-2 and TRBJ2-7; D may be TRBD1 (6 bases). V dropped 6 bases and J dropped 0 bases, with 15 bases sitting between them. CDR3 length equals 15 residues. The V gene's germline CDR1 is SGHAT and CDR2 FQNNGV. The CDR3 nucleotides read TGTGCCAGCAGTTTGGACAGCCCGAGCTCCTACGAGCAGTACTTC. Its protein product is CASSLDSPSSYEQYF.

The genes are TRBV7-2 and TRBJ2-1, with a weak D call TRBD2 (5 bases). Germline V gives CDR1 SGHTA, CDR2 FQGNSA. Trimming cost V 0 bases and J 9 bases, with 9 bases left between them. The CDR3 length is 13 residues. The CDR3 region is CASSLAASLEQFF. CDR3 nucleotide sequence: TGTGCCAGCAGCTTAGCCGCTAGCCTTGAGCAGTTCTTC. Combining the CDR3 with reference TRBV7-2 and TRBJ2-1 gives the whole variable domain GAGVSQSPSNKVTEKGKDVELRCDPISGHTALYWYRQSLGQGLEFLIYFQGNSAPDKSGLPSDRFSAERTGGSVSTLTIQRTQQEDSAVYLCASSLAASLEQFFGPGTRLTVL.

The chain employs TRBV18 and TRBJ2-1; 7 bases are shared with TRBD1. Germline lookup yields CDR1 KGHSH and CDR2 LQKENI. V was pared by 3 bases and J by 5 bases, with 4 bases of the junction left unmatched. The CDR3 length is 14 residues. The CDR3 loop is CASSPRDSNNEQFF. Here the CDR3 DNA reads TGTGCCAGCTCACCCCGGGACAGTAACAATGAGCAGTTCTTC.

The chain recombines TRBV5-1 with TRBJ1-2, with 10 bases identical to TRBD1. The V and J ends lost 2 bases and 7 bases, in that order; junction bases with no gene match: 5. Per the germline V gene, CDR1 is SGHRS and CDR2 is YFSETQ. The CDR3 is made up of 14 amino acids. Here the CDR3 reads CASSFMTGGSGYTF. CDR3 bases: TGCGCCAGCAGCTTCATGACAGGGGGCTCTGGCTACACCTTC.

The chain has TRBV29-1 and TRBJ1-1; 7 bases match TRBD1. The V gene end was trimmed by 6 bases and the J gene end by 4 bases; junction bases not matched to a gene: 5. The CDR3 runs 12 residues. Germline V lookup: CDR1 SQVTM, CDR2 ANQGSEA. CDR3 amino acids: CSVSGQTTEAFF. In DNA form, the CDR3 reads TGCAGCGTCTCGGGACAGACCACTGAAGCTTTCTTT.

The rearrangement joins TRBV11-2 to TRBJ2-1; maybe TRBD1 (5 bases). Trimming took 5 bases from V and 5 from J, leaving 7 bases between them. From germline, CDR1 is SGHAT and CDR2 FQNNGV. CDR3 length: 12 amino acids. CDR3 amino acids: CASSQGNNEQFF. DNA for the CDR3: TGTGCCAGCAGCCAGGGAAACAATGAGCAGTTCTTC. Using reference TRBV11-2 and TRBJ2-1 for the parts outside the CDR3, the full variable domain is EAGVAQSPRYKIIEKRQSVAFWCNPISGHATLYWYQQILGQGPKLLIQFQNNGVVDDSQLPKDRFSAERLKGVDSTLKIQPAKLEDSAVYLCASSQGNNEQFFGPGTRLTVL.

The chain links TRBV10-1 to TRBJ2-3; D is unresolved. The V gene's germline CDR1 is WNHNN and CDR2 SYGVQD (reference sequence). V lost 2 bases, J lost 2 bases, and 11 bases lay in between. The CDR3 spans 15 residues. The DNA of the CDR3 is TGCGCCAGCAGTGAGACAGCAAAACACACAGATACGCAGTATTTT. Protein product: CASSETAKHTDTQYF.

This rearrangement joins TRBV2 to TRBJ1-1, with D unclear. The V end lost 5 bases, the J end lost 1 base, and 11 bases lay between the germline ends. The CDR3 runs to 14 residues. Germline CDR1 SNHLY, CDR2 FYNNEI. The CDR3 is CASSRSAGNTEAFF. The CDR3 DNA sequence: TGTGCCAGCAGTAGGAGCGCGGGGAACACTGAAGCTTTCTTT.

This clone was detected only once. The V call is TRBV5-6, the J call TRBJ2-7, with TRBD2 matching 9 bases. CDR3 size: 15 residues. CDR1 SGHDT and CDR2 YYEEEE come from the germline V gene. Germline trimming cut 1 base from V and 1 base from J; bases unmatched to any gene: 3. The CDR3 loop reads CASSLRLAASYEQYF. Written as DNA, the CDR3 is TGTGCCAGCAGCTTGAGACTAGCGGCATCCTACGAGCAGTACTTC.

The gene calls are TRBV6-2 or TRBV6-3 and TRBJ2-3; 8 bases map to TRBD2. Germline trimming cut 5 bases from V and 0 bases from J; bases unmatched to any gene: 4. The CDR3 contains 15 residues. Germline V gives CDR1 MNHEY, CDR2 SVGEGT. The CDR3 DNA reads as TGTGCCAGCAGTGACCTAGCGGGCAGCACAGATACGCAGTATTTT. Translation gives CASSDLAGSTDTQYF.

This clone came up once. The rearrangement links TRBV5-1 to TRBJ2-7, with TRBD2 identical over 8 bases. V dropped 6 bases and J dropped 2; count of bases not matched to a gene: 22. The CDR3 sequence is 19 residues long. Germline CDR1 and CDR2: SGHRS and YFSETQ. The CDR3 loop is CASTPGGAASGPLTYEQYF. CDR3 coding DNA: TGCGCCAGCACCCCCGGCGGTGCTGCTAGCGGGCCTCTCACCTACGAGCAGTACTTC. Combining the CDR3 with reference TRBV5-1 and TRBJ2-7 gives the whole variable domain KAGVTQTPRYLIKTRGQQVTLSCSPISGHRSVSWYQQTPGQGLQFLFEYFSETQRNKGNFPGRFSGRQFSNSRSEMNVSTLELGDSALYLCASTPGGAASGPLTYEQYFGPGTRLTVT.

A single count supports this clone. This rearrangement joins TRBV6-1 to TRBJ1-2; 10 bases align to TRBD1. Unmatched junction bases numbered 7, after V lost 0 bases and J lost 6 bases. The CDR3 contains 16 residues. Per the germline V gene, CDR1 is MNHNS and CDR2 is SASEGT. Here the CDR3 reads CASSEARQGAAHGYTF. The CDR3 bases are TGTGCCAGCAGTGAAGCCAGACAGGGGGCGGCCCATGGCTACACCTTC.

This chain links TRBV5-1 with TRBJ2-7; D gene unclear. The CDR3 is 15 residues long. Germline V gene lookup returns CDR1 SGHRS and CDR2 YFSETQ. V was shortened by 3 bases and J by 2 bases, with 15 bases between the two germline ends. CDR3 sequence: CASSYMPMKTYEQYF. CDR3 DNA: TGCGCCAGCAGCTACATGCCGATGAAGACCTACGAGCAGTACTTC.

The chain recombines TRBV19 with TRBJ2-6; 8 nucleotides agree with TRBD1. The CDR3 has 18 amino acids. V gave up 1 base and J gave up 2 bases; unmatched junction bases: 7. CDR1 and CDR2 from the germline V gene are LNHDA and SQIVND (reference sequence). The CDR3 DNA follows: TGTGCCAGTAGTATAGGGTCCAGGGGGCCTGCTGGGGCCAACGTCCTGACTTTC. It yields the protein CASSIGSRGPAGANVLTF.

This chain connects TRBV5-4 to TRBJ2-1; TRBD2 agrees at 7 bases. The CDR3 runs to 15 residues. V dropped 2 bases and J dropped 5; count of bases not matched to a gene: 7. CDR1 and CDR2 (germline): SGHNT, YYREEE (reference sequence). The chain's CDR3 is CASSFGGGTHNEQFF. The CDR3 DNA reads TGTGCCAGCAGCTTCGGCGGGGGTACACACAATGAGCAGTTCTTC. The whole variable domain, remainder taken from reference TRBV5-4 and TRBJ2-1, is ETGVTQSPTHLIKTRGQQVTLRCSSQSGHNTVSWYQQALGQGPQFIFQYYREEENGRGNFPPRFSGLQFPNYSSELNVNALELDDSALYLCASSFGGGTHNEQFFGPGTRLTVL.

A single count supports this clone. The chain employs TRBV9 and TRBJ1-4; the D gene is possibly TRBD1 (5 bases). This CDR3 spans 15 amino acids. CDR1 is SGDLS and CDR2 is YYNGEE in the germline V gene. The ends were cut back, 0 bases at V and 4 bases at J, with 10 bases in the middle. CDR3 sequence: CASSVVGAFNEKLFF. In DNA, the CDR3 is TGTGCCAGCAGCGTAGTAGGGGCCTTTAATGAAAAACTGTTTTTT.

This chain links TRBV30 with TRBJ1-5; D is perhaps TRBD1 (5 bases). This CDR3 comprises 13 residues. CDR1 GTSNPN and CDR2 SVGIG come from the germline V gene (reference sequence). With 7 bases removed from V and 7 bases from J, the gap between germline ends came to 17 bases. The CDR3 protein is CALGPPGGQPQHF. CDR3 bases: TGTGCCTTGGGACCCCCGGGCGGGCAGCCCCAGCATTTT. Filled out from reference TRBV30 and TRBJ1-5, the complete variable domain reads SQTIHQWPATLVQPVGSPLSLECTVEGTSNPNLYWYRQAAGRGLQLLFYSVGIGQISSEVPQNLSASRPQDRQFILSSKKLLLSDSGFYLCALGPPGGQPQHFGDGTRLSIL.

This chain uses TRBV3-1 (or the pseudogene TRBV3-2) with TRBJ2-1, with a possible D match to TRBD2 (6 bases). Germline CDR1 is LGHDT and CDR2 is YNNKEL (reference sequence). The CDR3 sequence is 18 residues long. Trimming cost V 5 bases and J 7 bases, with 27 bases left between them. This CDR3 reads CASSDAFTRDSLGNEQFF. The CDR3 region has the DNA TGTGCCAGCAGCGACGCCTTTACCCGGGACTCTCTGGGTAATGAGCAGTTCTTC.

The V and J genes are TRBV25-1 and TRBJ1-2; 9 bases agree with TRBD1. In germline, CDR1 is MGHDK, CDR2 SYGVNS. The V gene end was trimmed by 6 bases and the J gene end by 2 bases; junction bases not matched to a gene: 4. The CDR3 contains 14 residues. CDR3 in amino acids: CASSNTGGNYGYTF. The CDR3 bases are TGTGCCAGCAGCAATACAGGGGGCAACTATGGCTACACCTTC.

The sample holds one count of this clone. This rearrangement joins TRBV2 to TRBJ2-1; 7 positions agree with TRBD2. The CDR3 runs to 17 residues. Germline V gene sequence: CDR1 SNHLY, CDR2 FYNNEI. With V trimmed by 4 bases and J by 0 bases, 9 bases remained unmatched. The CDR3 is CASSGIVLAASYNEQFF. The DNA of the CDR3 is TGTGCCAGCAGTGGAATAGTTCTAGCGGCCTCCTACAATGAGCAGTTCTTC.

The CDR3 reads CASSLATGIGANVLTF. The CDR3 coding sequence is TGTGCCAGCAGCTTGGCGACAGGGATTGGGGCCAACGTCCTGACTTTC. The chain combines TRBV5-6 with TRBJ2-6; TRBD1 aligns across 7 bases. Germline values: CDR1 SGHDT, CDR2 YYEEEE. Germline trimming cut 0 bases from V and 3 bases from J; bases unmatched to any gene: 3. CDR3 length equals 16 residues.

The V and J genes are TRBV7-9 and TRBJ2-2; 9 positions match TRBD2. The CDR3 consists of 16 residues. Germline V gene data show CDR1 as SEHNR and CDR2 as FQNEAQ (reference sequence). Germline trimming cut 2 bases from V and 7 bases from J; bases unmatched to any gene: 8. The CDR3 DNA follows: TGTGCCAGCAGCTTATTAGCGGGAGTACAGGGCGGGGAGCTGTTTTTT. Encoded protein: CASSLLAGVQGGELFF.

The chain carries TRBV20-1 and TRBJ2-3; no clear D. Trimming shortened V by 3 bases and J by 2 bases, and 15 bases separated the two germline ends. The CDR3 extends over 15 amino acids. CDR1 is DFQATT, CDR2 SNEGSKA, per germline (reference sequence). The CDR3 loop is CSASPLASPTDTQYF. CDR3 DNA sequence: TGCAGTGCTAGTCCCCTCGCGTCCCCCACAGATACGCAGTATTTT.

This chain connects TRBV7-2 to TRBJ2-6; D gene ambiguous. The CDR3 extends over 14 amino acids. V lost 6 bases and J 0 bases, leaving 6 bases between the germline ends. Germline V gives CDR1 SGHTA, CDR2 FQGNSA. CDR3 nucleotides: TGTGCCAGCAGTCCTAGCTCTGGGGCCAACGTCCTGACTTTC. It yields the protein CASSPSSGANVLTF. The variable domain in full, completed from reference TRBV7-2 and TRBJ2-6, reads GAGVSQSPSNKVTEKGKDVELRCDPISGHTALYWYRQSLGQGLEFLIYFQGNSAPDKSGLPSDRFSAERTGGSVSTLTIQRTQQEDSAVYLCASSPSSGANVLTFGAGSRLTVL.

This clone was counted a few times. The gene calls are TRBV21-1 and TRBJ2-4; the table calls TRBD1, which could not be checked here. TRBV21-1 has pseudogene status. The CDR3 is 17 residues long. The CDR3 is CASSKDMRTKAKNIQYF. DNA for the CDR3: TGTGCCAGCAGCAAAGATATGCGGACAAAAGCCAAAAACATTCAGTACTTC.

The V gene is TRBV27, the J gene TRBJ2-7, with D perhaps matching TRBD1 (6 bases). V was cut by 7 bases and J by 1 base, with 14 bases left in between. Germline CDR1 reads MNHEY; CDR2 reads SMNVEV (reference sequence). CDR3 length equals 14 residues. In DNA, the CDR3 is TGTGCCAGCAAGTGGGCAGGGGATTCCTACGAGCAGTACTTC. This gives the protein CASKWAGDSYEQYF.

V usage is TRBV3-1 (or the pseudogene TRBV3-2) and J usage is TRBJ1-2, with D possibly being TRBD1 (5 bases). Germline loops: CDR1 LGHDT, CDR2 YNNKEL (reference sequence). The CDR3 spans 14 residues. V was shortened by 0 bases and J by 4 bases, with 9 bases between the two germline ends. This chain's CDR3 is CASSQDRVAYGYTF. DNA for the CDR3: TGTGCCAGCAGCCAAGACAGGGTCGCCTATGGCTACACCTTC.